Below, one T cell receptor beta chain is given with its context. These data come from a study of regulatory and conventional T cells in RAG deficiency. Blood CD4+ CD25-low CD127-high conventional T cells supplied the genomic DNA template. Data came from immunoSEQ multiplex PCR; TCRdb stores just in-frame clones and leaves some out. The sample has more than 7,000 clones, about 94% seen once. The ends were cut back, 0 bases at V and 0 bases at J, with 5 bases in the middle. The CDR3 contains 14 residues. Germline assignment: CDR1 SGHDT and CDR2 YYEEEE. V and J are TRBV5-6 and TRBJ2-3; D is undetermined. The clonotype comes from a human donor with RAG deficiency presenting as severe combined immunodeficiency. The specimen sequenced was CD4+ effector T cells sorted from blood. CDR3 bases: TGTGCCAGCAGCTTGGTAAAAAGCACAGATACGCAGTATTTT. Translating gives CASSLVKSTDTQYF.